The 21 T cell receptor beta chains reported below all come from one sample, sequenced in a study of T cells in Graves' hyperthyroidism and ophthalmopathy. RNA transcripts were the template for amplifying TCR beta CDR3 regions. HTBI primers drove first-round RT-PCR of the TCR CDR3. TCRdb called the multiplex PCR reads again in MiXCR, with one record for every CDR3 protein. The sample shows 300,000 to 450,000 distinct CDR3 sequences, more than 11% of them seen only once. What was sequenced was blood. These receptor sequences come from a woman aged 55-75 years with Graves' hyperthyroidism.

This clonotype turned up a few times. The CDR3 region is CASSVGHLSGNTIYF. CDR3 coding DNA: TGTGCCAGCAGCGTAGGACACCTCTCTGGAAACACCATATATTTT. V and J are TRBV9 and TRBJ1-3; D is unresolved. The CDR3 is 15 residues long. Germline V gives CDR1 SGDLS, CDR2 YYNGEE. Deletions cut 0 bases from V and 0 bases from J, with 7 bases between.

The gene calls are TRBV19 and TRBJ1-1, with D possibly being TRBD1 (5 bases). The CDR3 sequence is 14 residues long. CDR1 is LNHDA, CDR2 SQIVND, per germline (reference sequence). Trimming cost V 3 bases and J 0 bases, with 8 bases left between them. CDR3 in DNA: TGTGCCAGTAGTATCGGGGGTGTGAACACTGAAGCTTTCTTT. Amino acid sequence: CASSIGGVNTEAFF.

This clonotype has at least ten counts. The chain carries TRBV28 and TRBJ2-7; 9 bases match TRBD1. The germline CDR1 and CDR2 sequences are MDHEN and SYDVKM. V gave up 5 bases and J gave up 3 bases; unmatched junction bases: 5. The CDR3 sequence is 14 residues long. The CDR3 is CASSMTGGVYEQYF. In nucleotides, the CDR3 is TGTGCCAGCAGTATGACAGGGGGTGTCTACGAGCAGTACTTC.

Points on this clonotype: A much larger clone lies one base from this, so it may be a read error. J is TRBJ1-2 and V is TRBV10-3; 7 bases fit TRBD1. The CDR3 is 14 residues long. CDR1 ENHRY and CDR2 SYGVKD come from the germline V gene. This CDR3 reads CAVRGTGDIPGYTF. CDR3 nucleotide sequence: TGTGCCGTCAGGGGGACCGGGGACATACCTGGCTACACCTTC.

This clonotype came up many times. V gene TRBV6-1 combines with J gene TRBJ1-4; perhaps TRBD1 as D (5 bases). CDR1 and CDR2 from the germline V gene are MNHNS and SASEGT. V was trimmed by 10 bases and J by 2 bases, leaving 17 bases between them. This CDR3 contains 15 residues. The DNA for the CDR3 is TGTGCCAAGACAGATCGGCCATTGACTAATGAAAAACTGTTTTTT. This sequence encodes CAKTDRPLTNEKLFF.

This clonotype came up many times. The chain has TRBV12-3 or TRBV12-4 and TRBJ2-1, with 8 bases matching TRBD1. The length of the CDR3 is 15 residues. Losses at the gene ends were 6 bases for V and 0 bases for J; bases not matched to a gene: 4. The DNA for the CDR3 is TGTGCCAGCAGCCTGGACAGGGCCTCCTACAATGAGCAGTTCTTC. Its protein is CASSLDRASYNEQFF.

The sample holds many counts of this clonotype. The genes are TRBV30 and TRBJ2-7; 10 bases are shared with TRBD1. V lost 1 base to trimming and J lost 5 bases; unmatched junction nucleotides: 5. Per germline, CDR1 GTSNPN and CDR2 SVGIG (reference sequence). The CDR3 contains 14 residues. In nucleotides, the CDR3 is TGTGCCTGGAGTGCGGGGACAGGGGCCCACGAGCAGTACTTC. Its protein product is CAWSAGTGAHEQYF.

This clonotype has at least ten counts. The chain has TRBV20-1 and TRBJ2-7; 11 positions agree with TRBD1. Germline values: CDR1 DFQATT, CDR2 SNEGSKA (reference sequence). The CDR3 spans 15 residues. Trimming at V came to 3 bases and at J to 6 bases, leaving 10 bases not matched to a gene. CDR3 sequence: CSASDLRDRGSEQYF. CDR3 sequence (DNA): TGCAGTGCTAGCGACCTCCGGGACAGGGGGTCCGAGCAGTACTTC.

The chain recombines TRBV7-2 with TRBJ2-4, with TRBD2 identical over 8 bases. The CDR3 is 12 amino acids. CDR1 and CDR2 (germline): SGHTA, FQGNSA. Trimming removed 5 bases from V and 11 bases from J; junction bases left unmatched: 5. For the CDR3, the DNA is TGTGCCAGCAGCCATCTAGCGGGCTTTCAGTACTTC. Translating gives CASSHLAGFQYF.

This clonotype was counted many times. Germline and junction disagree at one end, which may indicate a read error. The chain uses TRBV6-2 or TRBV6-3 and TRBJ2-7; D may be TRBD1 (5 bases). The CDR3 is 14 amino acids. Looked up from germline, CDR1 is MNHEY and CDR2 is SVGEGT. In nucleotides, the CDR3 is TGTGCCAGCAGTTGGGGCATAAGCTCCTACGGGCAGTACTTC. This codes for CASSWGISSYGQYF.

The sample holds many counts of this clonotype. The chain links TRBV7-3 to TRBJ1-2, with TRBD1 as a possible D gene (5 bases). CDR3 length: 14 amino acids. V gave up 5 bases and J gave up 5 bases, with 15 bases separating them. CDR1 and CDR2 from the germline V gene are SGHTA and FQGTGA. The CDR3 loop is CASSPTGGEYGYTF. Written as DNA, the CDR3 is TGTGCCAGCAGCCCCACCGGGGGGGAGTATGGCTACACCTTC. Combining the CDR3 with reference TRBV7-3 and TRBJ1-2 gives the whole variable domain GAGVSQTPSNKVTEKGKYVELRCDPISGHTALYWYRQSLGQGPEFLIYFQGTGAADDSGLPNDRFFAVRPEGSVSTLKIQRTERGDSAVYLCASSPTGGEYGYTFGSGTRLTVV.

The genes are TRBV5-1 and TRBJ2-5; 8 bases match TRBD2. Germline lookup yields CDR1 SGHRS and CDR2 YFSETQ. J lost 4 bases, V lost 0 bases, and 11 bases had no gene match. The CDR3 covers 17 residues. The CDR3 region is CASSLGVRAGDGETQYF. CDR3 nucleotides: TGCGCCAGCAGCTTGGGGGTTCGAGCGGGAGATGGAGAGACCCAGTACTTC. Full variable domain (outside the CDR3, taken from reference TRBV5-1 and TRBJ2-5): KAGVTQTPRYLIKTRGQQVTLSCSPISGHRSVSWYQQTPGQGLQFLFEYFSETQRNKGNFPGRFSGRQFSNSRSEMNVSTLELGDSALYLCASSLGVRAGDGETQYFGPGTRLLVL.

There are many counts of this clonotype. The chain links TRBV18 to TRBJ1-4; TRBD1 matches at 10 bases. V was clipped by 0 bases and J by 8 bases; unmatched bases: 6. The CDR3 totals 16 residues. Germline V gene sequence: CDR1 KGHSH, CDR2 LQKENI. The DNA of the CDR3 is TGTGCCAGCTCACCACCGACCGGACAGGGGGAAGAAAAACTGTTTTTT. Its protein product is CASSPPTGQGEEKLFF. The full variable domain, its missing parts supplied by reference TRBV18 and TRBJ1-4, is NAGVMQNPRHLVRRRGQEARLRCSPMKGHSHVYWYRQLPEEGLKFMVYLQKENIIDESGMPKERFSAEFPKEGPSILRIQQVVRGDSAAYFCASSPPTGQGEEKLFFGSGTQLSVL.

Ten or more counts support this clonotype. The V gene is TRBV12-3 or TRBV12-4, the J gene TRBJ2-7, with 11 bases aligning to TRBD2. V gave up 5 bases and J gave up 0 bases; unmatched junction bases: 6. This CDR3 contains 16 residues. CDR3 DNA: TGTGCCAGCAGTCCCGGTAGCGGGAGGGCCTCCTACGAGCAGTACTTC. Protein sequence: CASSPGSGRASYEQYF.

The chain joins TRBV12-5 to TRBJ1-2; the match to TRBD1 covers 7 bases. The J segment lost 6 bases and the V segment lost 3 bases, leaving 1 base of the junction unmatched. The CDR3 sequence is 12 residues long. From germline, CDR1 is LGHNT and CDR2 FRNRAP. This CDR3 reads CASGLGGHGYTF. CDR3 sequence (DNA): TGTGCTAGTGGTTTAGGGGGCCATGGCTACACCTTC.

This clonotype appeared many times. V gene TRBV19 combines with J gene TRBJ1-1, with D perhaps matching TRBD1 (5 bases). The ends were cut back, 10 bases at V and 0 bases at J, with 15 bases in the middle. This CDR3 is built from 14 residues. Germline V gene lookup returns CDR1 LNHDA and CDR2 SQIVND (reference sequence). The CDR3 protein is CATTEGFMNTEAFF. The CDR3 DNA follows: TGTGCCACTACGGAGGGGTTCATGAACACTGAAGCTTTCTTT.

This clonotype was picked up many times. The chain has TRBV5-1 and TRBJ2-4; D is possibly TRBD2 (6 bases). The CDR3 is made up of 14 amino acids. The germline V gene encodes CDR1 SGHRS and CDR2 YFSETQ. Deletions cut 4 bases from V and 9 bases from J, with 17 bases between. As DNA, the CDR3 is TGCGCCAGCAGCGCAGATGGGGGGTTCGGCATTCAGTACTTC. Translating gives CASSADGGFGIQYF.

This clonotype showed up many times. The V gene is TRBV6-5, the J gene TRBJ1-1, with 8 bases aligning to TRBD1. The CDR3 has 14 residues. Germline V gene lookup returns CDR1 MNHEY and CDR2 SVGAGI. The ends lost 0 bases at V and 8 bases at J; junction bases unmatched: 5. CDR3 bases: TGTGCCAGCAGTTACTCCCTCAGACAGGGGGAAGCTTTCTTT. Translating it yields CASSYSLRQGEAFF.

The sample holds many counts of this clonotype. The chain has TRBV19 and TRBJ2-3, with a possible D match to TRBD2 (5 bases). The V end was cut by 3 bases, the J end by 4 bases, with 14 bases between. The CDR3 totals 15 residues. CDR1 LNHDA and CDR2 SQIVND come from the germline V gene (reference sequence). The CDR3 DNA sequence: TGTGCCAGTAGTATCAATCTGGCGGAGGCAGATACGCAGTATTTT. Its translation: CASSINLAEADTQYF.

The rearrangement links TRBV10-3 to TRBJ2-1; 9 positions match TRBD2. Germline-derived CDR1 and CDR2 are ENHRY and SYGVKD. The CDR3 has 16 amino acids. The V segment lost 5 bases and the J segment 0 bases; nucleotides outside the gene matches: 5. CDR3 in DNA: TGTGCCATCAGTCCGACTAGCGGAAGCTCCTACAATGAGCAGTTCTTC. It specifies CAISPTSGSSYNEQFF.

The chain is built from TRBV30 and TRBJ2-7, with D unresolved. The CDR3 loop spans 13 amino acids. CDR1 is GTSNPN and CDR2 is SVGIG in the germline V gene (reference sequence). The V gene lost 5 bases and the J gene lost 6 bases, with 17 bases spanning the gap. CDR3 region: CAWSPPWVTEQYF. CDR3 nucleotide sequence: TGTGCCTGGTCACCACCGTGGGTAACCGAGCAGTACTTC.